This entry features one TCR beta chain sequence. Per the authors' pipeline: Amplifying reference gene primers gave estimates of nucleated cell counts. The assay was immunoSEQ multiplex PCR, and TCRdb's table has in-frame clones only and misses some. D and trimming come from the DNA, and the V and J calls and clone size come from that table. The sample carries under 250,000 clones, about 80% recorded once. These data belong to a study of blood T cell repertoires in COVID-19. Study in general: Acute and convalescent COVID-19 samples came from the United States, Italy and Spain. Sources were T cells, B-cell-depleted T cells, or PBMCs; the material itself was cDNA or gDNA.

The clonotype originates from a man aged 50-59 years with active or convalescent COVID-19. Material: peripheral blood.

The CDR3 here is CASSFKEGALNTEAFF. For the CDR3, the DNA is TGCGCCAGCAGCTTTAAGGAGGGGGCTCTGAACACTGAAGCTTTCTTT. The chain couples TRBV5-1 to TRBJ1-1, with 7 nucleotides matching TRBD1. Per the germline V gene, CDR1 is SGHRS and CDR2 is YFSETQ. J lost 0 bases, V lost 2 bases, and 7 bases had no gene match. The CDR3 spans 16 residues.